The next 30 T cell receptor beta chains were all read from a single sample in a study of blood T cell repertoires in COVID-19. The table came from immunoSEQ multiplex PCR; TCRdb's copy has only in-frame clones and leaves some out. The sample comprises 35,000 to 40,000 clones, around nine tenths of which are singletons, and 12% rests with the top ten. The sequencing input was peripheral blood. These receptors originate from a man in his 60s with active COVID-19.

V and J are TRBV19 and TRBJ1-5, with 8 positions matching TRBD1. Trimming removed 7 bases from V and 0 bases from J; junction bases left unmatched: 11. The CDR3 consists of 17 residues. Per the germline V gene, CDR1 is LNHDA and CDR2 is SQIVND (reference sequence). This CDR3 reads CASKRSTGGYSNQPQHF. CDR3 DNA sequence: TGTGCCAGTAAAAGGTCTACAGGGGGATATAGCAATCAGCCCCAGCATTTT.

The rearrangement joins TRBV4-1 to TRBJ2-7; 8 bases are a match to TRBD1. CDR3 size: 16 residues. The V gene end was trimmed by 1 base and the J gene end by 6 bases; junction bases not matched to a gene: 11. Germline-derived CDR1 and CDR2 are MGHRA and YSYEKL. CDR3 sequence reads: CASSQGSAGGSGEQYF. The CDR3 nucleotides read TGCGCCAGCAGCCAAGGTTCTGCAGGGGGCTCGGGCGAGCAGTACTTC.

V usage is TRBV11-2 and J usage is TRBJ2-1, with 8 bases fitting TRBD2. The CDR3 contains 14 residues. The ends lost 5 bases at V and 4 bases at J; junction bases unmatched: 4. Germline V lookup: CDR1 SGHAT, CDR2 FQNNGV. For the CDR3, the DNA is TGTGCCAGCAGCCTCCAGCGGGAGTACAATGAGCAGTTCTTC. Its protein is CASSLQREYNEQFF.

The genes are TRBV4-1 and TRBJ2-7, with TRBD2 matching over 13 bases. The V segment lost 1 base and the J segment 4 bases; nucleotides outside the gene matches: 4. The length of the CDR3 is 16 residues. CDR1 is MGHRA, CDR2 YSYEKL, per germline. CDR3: CASSQVETSGGYEQYF. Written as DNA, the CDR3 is TGCGCCAGCAGCCAAGTGGAGACTAGCGGGGGGTACGAGCAGTACTTC.

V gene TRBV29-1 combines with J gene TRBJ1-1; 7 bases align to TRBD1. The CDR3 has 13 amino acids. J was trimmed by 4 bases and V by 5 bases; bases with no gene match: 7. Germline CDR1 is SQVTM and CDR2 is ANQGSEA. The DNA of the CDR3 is TGCAGCGTTCCCGGACAGGCGAGCACTGAAGCTTTCTTT. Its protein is CSVPGQASTEAFF.

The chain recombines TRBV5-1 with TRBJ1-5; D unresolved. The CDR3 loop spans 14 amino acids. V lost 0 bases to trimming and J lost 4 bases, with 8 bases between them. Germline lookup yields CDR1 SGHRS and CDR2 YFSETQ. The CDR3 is CASSLGSGNQPQHF. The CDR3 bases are TGCGCCAGCAGCTTGGGTTCAGGAAATCAGCCCCAGCATTTT.

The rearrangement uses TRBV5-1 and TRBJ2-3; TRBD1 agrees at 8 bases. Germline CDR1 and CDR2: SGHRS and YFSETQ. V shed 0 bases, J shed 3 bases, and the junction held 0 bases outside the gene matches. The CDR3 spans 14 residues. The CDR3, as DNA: TGCGCCAGCAGCTTGGACAGGGGGACAGATACGCAGTATTTT. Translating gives CASSLDRGTDTQYF.

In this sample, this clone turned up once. The CDR3 region is CAISEGQGNPYEQYF. In nucleotides, the CDR3 is TGTGCCATCAGTGAGGGGCAGGGGAATCCCTACGAGCAGTACTTC. The chain recombines TRBV10-3 with TRBJ2-7, with TRBD1 as a possible D gene (6 bases). The CDR3 totals 15 residues. The germline V gene has CDR1 ENHRY and CDR2 SYGVKD. V was trimmed by 2 bases and J by 2 bases, leaving 13 bases between them.

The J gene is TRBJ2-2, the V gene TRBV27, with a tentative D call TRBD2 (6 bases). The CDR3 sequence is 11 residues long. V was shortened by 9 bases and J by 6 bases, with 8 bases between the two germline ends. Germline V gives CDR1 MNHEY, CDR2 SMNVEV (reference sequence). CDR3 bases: TGTGCCAGTAGACTAGCCGGGGAGCTGTTTTTT. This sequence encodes CASRLAGELFF.

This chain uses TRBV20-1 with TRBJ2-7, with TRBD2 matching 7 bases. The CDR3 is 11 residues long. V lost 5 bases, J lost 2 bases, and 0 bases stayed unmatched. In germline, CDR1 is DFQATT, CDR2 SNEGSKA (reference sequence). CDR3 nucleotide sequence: TGCAGTGCTGGGAGGGCCTACGAGCAGTACTTC. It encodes CSAGRAYEQYF.

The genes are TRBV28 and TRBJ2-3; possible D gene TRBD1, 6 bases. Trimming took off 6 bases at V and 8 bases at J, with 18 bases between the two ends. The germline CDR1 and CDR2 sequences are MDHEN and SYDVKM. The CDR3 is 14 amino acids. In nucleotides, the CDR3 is TGTGCCAGCAGGATGGCAGGGGACCGGGGTACGCAGTATTTT. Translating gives CASRMAGDRGTQYF.

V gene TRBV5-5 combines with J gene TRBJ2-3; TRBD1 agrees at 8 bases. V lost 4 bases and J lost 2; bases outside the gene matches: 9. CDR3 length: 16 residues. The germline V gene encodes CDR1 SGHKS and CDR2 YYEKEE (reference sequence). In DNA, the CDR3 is TGTGCCAGCAGCGTCGACAGGGGACGGGCCACAGATACGCAGTATTTT. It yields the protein CASSVDRGRATDTQYF.

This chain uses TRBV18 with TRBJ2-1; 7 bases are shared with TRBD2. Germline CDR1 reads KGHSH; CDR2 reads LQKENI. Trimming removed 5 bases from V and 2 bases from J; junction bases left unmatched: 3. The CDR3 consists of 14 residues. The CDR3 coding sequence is TGTGCCAGCTCAAGTCTAGCGGCCTACAATGAGCAGTTCTTC. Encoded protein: CASSSLAAYNEQFF.

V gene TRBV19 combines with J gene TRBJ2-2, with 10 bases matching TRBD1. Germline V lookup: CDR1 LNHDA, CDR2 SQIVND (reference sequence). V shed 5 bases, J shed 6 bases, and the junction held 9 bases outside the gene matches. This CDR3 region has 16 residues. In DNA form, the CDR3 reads TGTGCCAGTAGTGAGCCGGGACAGGGGCCCCCCGGGGAGCTGTTTTTT. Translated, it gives CASSEPGQGPPGELFF.

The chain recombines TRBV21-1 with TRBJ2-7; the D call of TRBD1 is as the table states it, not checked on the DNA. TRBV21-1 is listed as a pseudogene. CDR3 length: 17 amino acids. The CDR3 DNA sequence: TGTGCCAGCAGCAAAGGCGAGGGCGGTGGGACAGAATACGAGCAGTACTTC. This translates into CASSKGEGGGTEYEQYF.

The CDR3 spells CASSQELISSGSYEQYF. CDR3 nucleotide sequence: TGTGCCAGCAGCCAAGAGTTAATTTCTAGCGGGAGCTACGAGCAGTACTTC. This chain uses TRBV4-2 with TRBJ2-7; 10 positions match TRBD2. CDR3 size: 17 residues. Trimming at V came to 0 bases and at J to 3 bases, leaving 8 bases not matched to a gene. Germline V CDR1 and CDR2: LGHNA, YNFKEQ.

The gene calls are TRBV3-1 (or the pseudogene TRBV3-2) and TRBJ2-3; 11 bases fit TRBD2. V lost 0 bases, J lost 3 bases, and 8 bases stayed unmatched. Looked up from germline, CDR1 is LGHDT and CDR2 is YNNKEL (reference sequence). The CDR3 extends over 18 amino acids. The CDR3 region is CASSQDWASGRPTDTQYF. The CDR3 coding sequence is TGTGCCAGCAGCCAAGATTGGGCTAGCGGGAGGCCTACAGATACGCAGTATTTT.

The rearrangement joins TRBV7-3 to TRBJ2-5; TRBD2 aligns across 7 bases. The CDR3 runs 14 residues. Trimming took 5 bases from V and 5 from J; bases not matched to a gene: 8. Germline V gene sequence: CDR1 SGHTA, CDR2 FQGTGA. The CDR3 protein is CASSQWGGTETQYF. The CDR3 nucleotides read TGTGCCAGCAGCCAATGGGGGGGGACGGAGACCCAGTACTTC.

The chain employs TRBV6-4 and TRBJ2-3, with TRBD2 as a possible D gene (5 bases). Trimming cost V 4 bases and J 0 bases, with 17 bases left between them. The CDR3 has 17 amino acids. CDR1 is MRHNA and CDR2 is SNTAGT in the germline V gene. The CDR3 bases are TGTGCCAGCAGTGCCTCGCCGAGCGGAGCGAGCACAGATACGCAGTATTTT. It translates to CASSASPSGASTDTQYF.

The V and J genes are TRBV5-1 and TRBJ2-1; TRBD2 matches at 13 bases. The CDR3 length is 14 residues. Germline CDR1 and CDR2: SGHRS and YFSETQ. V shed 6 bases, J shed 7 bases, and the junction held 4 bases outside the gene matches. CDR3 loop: CASTVTSGGNEQFF. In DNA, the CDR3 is TGCGCCAGCACTGTGACTAGCGGGGGGAATGAGCAGTTCTTC.

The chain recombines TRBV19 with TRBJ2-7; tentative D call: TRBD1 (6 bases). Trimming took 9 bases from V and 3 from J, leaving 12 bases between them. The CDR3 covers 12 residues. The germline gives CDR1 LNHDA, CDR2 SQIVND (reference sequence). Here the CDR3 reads CASRGDNYEQYF. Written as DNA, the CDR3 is TGTGCCAGCAGGGGAGATAACTACGAGCAGTACTTC.

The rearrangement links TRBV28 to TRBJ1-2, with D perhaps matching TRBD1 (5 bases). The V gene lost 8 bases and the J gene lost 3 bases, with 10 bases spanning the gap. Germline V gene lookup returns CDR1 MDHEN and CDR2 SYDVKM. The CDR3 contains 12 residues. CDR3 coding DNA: TGTGCCAGCGGTCGGGGGGACTATGGCTACACCTTC. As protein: CASGRGDYGYTF.

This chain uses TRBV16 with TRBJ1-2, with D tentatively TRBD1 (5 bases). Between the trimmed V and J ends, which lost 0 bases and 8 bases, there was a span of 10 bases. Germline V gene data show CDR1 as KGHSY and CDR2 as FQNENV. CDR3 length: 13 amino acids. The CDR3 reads CASSQSGAGGYTF. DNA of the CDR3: TGTGCCAGCAGCCAATCAGGGGCTGGAGGCTACACCTTC.

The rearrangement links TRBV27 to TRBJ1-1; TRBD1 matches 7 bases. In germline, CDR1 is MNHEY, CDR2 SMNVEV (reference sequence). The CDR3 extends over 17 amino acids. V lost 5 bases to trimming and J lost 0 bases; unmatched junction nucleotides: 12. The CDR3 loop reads CASSHNRQGNMNTEAFF. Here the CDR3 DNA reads TGTGCCAGCAGTCACAATAGACAGGGTAACATGAACACTGAAGCTTTCTTT.

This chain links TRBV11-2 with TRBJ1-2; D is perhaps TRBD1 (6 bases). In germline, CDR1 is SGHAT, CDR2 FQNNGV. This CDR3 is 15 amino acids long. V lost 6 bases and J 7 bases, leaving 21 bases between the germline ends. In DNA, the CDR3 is TGTGCCAGCAGTCGCAGGGGATTCGAGGGTACTGGCTACACCTTC. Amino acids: CASSRRGFEGTGYTF. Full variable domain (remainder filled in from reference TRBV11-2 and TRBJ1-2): EAGVAQSPRYKIIEKRQSVAFWCNPISGHATLYWYQQILGQGPKLLIQFQNNGVVDDSQLPKDRFSAERLKGVDSTLKIQPAKLEDSAVYLCASSRRGFEGTGYTFGSGTRLTVV.

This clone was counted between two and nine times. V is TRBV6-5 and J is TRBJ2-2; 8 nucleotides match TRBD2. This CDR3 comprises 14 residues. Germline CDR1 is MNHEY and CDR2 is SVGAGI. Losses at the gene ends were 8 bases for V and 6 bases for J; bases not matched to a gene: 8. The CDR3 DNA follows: TGTGCCAGCGGGGGCGGGAGGTACGCCGGGGAGCTGTTTTTT. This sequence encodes CASGGGRYAGELFF.

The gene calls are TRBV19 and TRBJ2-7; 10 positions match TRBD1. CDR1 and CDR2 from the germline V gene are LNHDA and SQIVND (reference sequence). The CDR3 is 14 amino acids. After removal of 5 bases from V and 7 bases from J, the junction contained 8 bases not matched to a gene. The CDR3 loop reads CASSLRDRGWEQYF. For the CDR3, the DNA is TGTGCCAGTAGTCTCCGGGACAGGGGATGGGAGCAGTACTTC.

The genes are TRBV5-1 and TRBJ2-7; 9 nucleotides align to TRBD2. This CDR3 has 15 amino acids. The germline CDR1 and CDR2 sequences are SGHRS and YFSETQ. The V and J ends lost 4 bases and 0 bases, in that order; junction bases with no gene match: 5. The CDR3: CASSISGRVSYEQYF. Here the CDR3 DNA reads TGCGCCAGCAGCATTAGCGGGAGAGTCTCCTACGAGCAGTACTTC.

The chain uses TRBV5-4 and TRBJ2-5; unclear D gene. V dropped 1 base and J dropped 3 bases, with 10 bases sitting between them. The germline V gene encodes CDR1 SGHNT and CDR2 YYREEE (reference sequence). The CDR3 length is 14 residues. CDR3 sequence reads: CASSLFVAKETQYF. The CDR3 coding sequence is TGTGCCAGCAGCTTGTTCGTGGCCAAAGAGACCCAGTACTTC.

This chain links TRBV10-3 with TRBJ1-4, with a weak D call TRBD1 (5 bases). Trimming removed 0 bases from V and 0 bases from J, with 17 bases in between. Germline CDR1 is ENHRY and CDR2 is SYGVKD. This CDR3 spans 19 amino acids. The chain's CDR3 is CAISESFFGGTSTNEKLFF. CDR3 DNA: TGTGCCATCAGTGAGTCTTTTTTCGGGGGTACTTCAACTAATGAAAAACTGTTTTTT.